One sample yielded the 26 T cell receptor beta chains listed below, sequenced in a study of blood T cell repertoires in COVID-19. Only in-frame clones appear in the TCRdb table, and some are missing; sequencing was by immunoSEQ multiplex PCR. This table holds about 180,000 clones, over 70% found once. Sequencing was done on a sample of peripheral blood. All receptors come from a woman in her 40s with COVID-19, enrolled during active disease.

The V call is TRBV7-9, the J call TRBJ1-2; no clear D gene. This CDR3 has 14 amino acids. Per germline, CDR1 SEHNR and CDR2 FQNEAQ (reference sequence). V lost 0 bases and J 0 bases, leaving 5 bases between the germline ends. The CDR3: CASSLASTNYGYTF. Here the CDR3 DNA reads TGTGCCAGCAGCTTAGCATCAACTAACTATGGCTACACCTTC.

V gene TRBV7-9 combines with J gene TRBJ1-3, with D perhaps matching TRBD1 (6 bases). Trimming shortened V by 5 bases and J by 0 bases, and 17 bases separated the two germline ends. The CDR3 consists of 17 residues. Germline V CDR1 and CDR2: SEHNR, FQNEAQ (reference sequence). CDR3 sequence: CASSHRNDRNSGNTIYF. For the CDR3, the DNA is TGTGCCAGCAGCCACAGAAACGACAGGAACTCTGGAAACACCATATATTTT.

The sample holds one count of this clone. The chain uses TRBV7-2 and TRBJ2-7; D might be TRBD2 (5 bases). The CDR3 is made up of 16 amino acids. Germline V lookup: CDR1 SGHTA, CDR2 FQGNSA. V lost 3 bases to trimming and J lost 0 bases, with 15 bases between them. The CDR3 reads CASSLDLARSSYEQYF. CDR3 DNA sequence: TGTGCCAGCAGCTTGGATCTAGCTAGAAGCTCCTACGAGCAGTACTTC.

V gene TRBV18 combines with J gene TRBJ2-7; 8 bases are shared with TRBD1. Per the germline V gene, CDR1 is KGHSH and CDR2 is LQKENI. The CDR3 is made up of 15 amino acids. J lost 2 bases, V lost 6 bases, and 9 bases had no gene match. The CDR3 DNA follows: TGTGCCAGCTCTCAGGGACAGGCCGCTCCCTACGAGCAGTACTTC. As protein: CASSQGQAAPYEQYF.

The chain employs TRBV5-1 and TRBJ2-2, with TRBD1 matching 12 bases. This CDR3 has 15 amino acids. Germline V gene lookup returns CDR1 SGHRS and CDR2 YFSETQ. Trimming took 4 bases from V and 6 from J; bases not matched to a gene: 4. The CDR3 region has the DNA TGCGCCAGCAGCCCGGGACAGGGGGCTTCCGGGGAGCTGTTTTTT. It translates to CASSPGQGASGELFF.

The CDR3 nucleotides read TGTGCCAGCAGATATACGGGACAGTCGAACACTGAAGCTTTCTTT. Protein product: CASRYTGQSNTEAFF. The gene calls are TRBV9 and TRBJ1-1, with 7 bases lining up with TRBD1. The length of the CDR3 is 15 residues. V trimming: 5 bases; J trimming: 1 base; junction bases outside the gene matches: 8. The germline V gene encodes CDR1 SGDLS and CDR2 YYNGEE.

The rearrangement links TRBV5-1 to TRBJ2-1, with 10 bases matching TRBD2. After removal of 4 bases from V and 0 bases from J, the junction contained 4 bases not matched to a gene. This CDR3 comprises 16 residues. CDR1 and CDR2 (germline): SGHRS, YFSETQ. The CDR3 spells CASSTTSGASYNEQFF. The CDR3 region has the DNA TGCGCCAGCAGCACCACTAGCGGGGCCTCCTACAATGAGCAGTTCTTC.

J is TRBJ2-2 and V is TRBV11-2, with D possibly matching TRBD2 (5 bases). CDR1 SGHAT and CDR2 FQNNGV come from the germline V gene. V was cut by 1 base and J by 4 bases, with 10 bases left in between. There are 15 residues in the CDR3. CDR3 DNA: TGTGCCAGCAGCTTAGCCCTAGCCACCACCGGGGAGCTGTTTTTT. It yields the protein CASSLALATTGELFF.

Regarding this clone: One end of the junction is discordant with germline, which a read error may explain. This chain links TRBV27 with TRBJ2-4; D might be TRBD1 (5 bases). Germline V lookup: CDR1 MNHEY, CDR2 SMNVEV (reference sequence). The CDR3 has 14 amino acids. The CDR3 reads CAGSLTGHGNIQYF. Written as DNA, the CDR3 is TGTGCCGGCAGTTTAACCGGACACGGTAACATTCAGTACTTC.

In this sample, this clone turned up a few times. For the CDR3, the DNA is TGTGCCAGCAGTGAAGCCGCGGGACAGGGTAACAACGAGCAGTACTTC. Translated: CASSEAAGQGNNEQYF. The chain is built from TRBV6-1 and TRBJ2-7; 9 bases agree with TRBD1. The trim removed 0 bases at V and 5 bases at J, leaving 8 bases unmatched. Per germline, CDR1 MNHNS and CDR2 SASEGT. This CDR3 has 16 residues.

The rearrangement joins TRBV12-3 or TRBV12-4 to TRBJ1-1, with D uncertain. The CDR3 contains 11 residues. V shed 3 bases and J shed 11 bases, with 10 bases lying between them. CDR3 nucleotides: TGTGCCAGCAGTTTTCGGGGAGAGGCTTTCTTT. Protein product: CASSFRGEAFF.

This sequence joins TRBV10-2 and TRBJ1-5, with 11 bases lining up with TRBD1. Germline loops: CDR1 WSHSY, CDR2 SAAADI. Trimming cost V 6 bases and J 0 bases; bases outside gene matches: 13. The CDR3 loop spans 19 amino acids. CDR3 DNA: TGCGCCAGCAGCCCACTGGACAGGGGGCTGACTTATAGCAATCAGCCCCAGCATTTT. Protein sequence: CASSPLDRGLTYSNQPQHF.

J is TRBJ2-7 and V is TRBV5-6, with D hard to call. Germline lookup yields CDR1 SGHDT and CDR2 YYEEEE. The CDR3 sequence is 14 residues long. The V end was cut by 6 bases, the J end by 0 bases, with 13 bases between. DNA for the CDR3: TGTGCCAGCACCACCGGCCGACACTCCTACGAGCAGTACTTC. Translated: CASTTGRHSYEQYF.

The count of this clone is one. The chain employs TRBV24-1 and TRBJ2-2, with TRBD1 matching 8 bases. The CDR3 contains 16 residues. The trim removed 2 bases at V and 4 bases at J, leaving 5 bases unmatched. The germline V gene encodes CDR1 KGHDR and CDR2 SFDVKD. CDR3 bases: TGTGCCACCAGTGATTCCGGGACAGGACTCACCGGGGAGCTGTTTTTT. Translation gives CATSDSGTGLTGELFF.

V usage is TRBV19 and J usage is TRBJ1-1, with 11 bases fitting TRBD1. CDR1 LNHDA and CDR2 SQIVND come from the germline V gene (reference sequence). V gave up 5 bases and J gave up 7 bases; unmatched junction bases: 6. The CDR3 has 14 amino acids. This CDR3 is CASSWGQGDVEAFF. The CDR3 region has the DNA TGTGCCAGTAGTTGGGGACAGGGGGATGTTGAAGCTTTCTTT.

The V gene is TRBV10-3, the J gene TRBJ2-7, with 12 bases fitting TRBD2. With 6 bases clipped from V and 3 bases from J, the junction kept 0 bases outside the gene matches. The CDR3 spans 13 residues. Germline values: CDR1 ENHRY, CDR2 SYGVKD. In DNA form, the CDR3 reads TGTGCCATCAGGGGACTAGCGGGCTACGAGCAGTACTTC. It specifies CAIRGLAGYEQYF.

The CDR3 bases are TGTGCCAGCAGTTTAGGGACAGGGGATACGCAGTATTTT. This translates into CASSLGTGDTQYF. The chain uses TRBV27 and TRBJ2-3, with 9 bases lining up with TRBD1. J was trimmed by 6 bases and V by 2 bases; bases with no gene match: 0. From germline, CDR1 is MNHEY and CDR2 SMNVEV (reference sequence). This CDR3 spans 13 amino acids.

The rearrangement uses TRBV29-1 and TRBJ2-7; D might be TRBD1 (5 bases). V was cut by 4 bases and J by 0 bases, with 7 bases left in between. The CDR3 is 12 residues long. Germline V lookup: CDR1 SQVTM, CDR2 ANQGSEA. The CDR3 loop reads CSVVTVSYEQYF. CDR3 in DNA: TGCAGCGTTGTGACAGTCTCCTACGAGCAGTACTTC.

Here the CDR3 DNA reads TGTGCCAGCACCATCGCCCGTTCTCCAGCGGGGTTTCGGGGGGATACGCAGTATTTT. It yields the protein CASTIARSPAGFRGDTQYF. The chain couples TRBV5-4 to TRBJ2-3; 7 positions match TRBD2. Germline CDR1 reads SGHNT; CDR2 reads YYREEE (reference sequence). The CDR3 has 19 amino acids. V lost 6 bases and J lost 6; bases outside the gene matches: 25.

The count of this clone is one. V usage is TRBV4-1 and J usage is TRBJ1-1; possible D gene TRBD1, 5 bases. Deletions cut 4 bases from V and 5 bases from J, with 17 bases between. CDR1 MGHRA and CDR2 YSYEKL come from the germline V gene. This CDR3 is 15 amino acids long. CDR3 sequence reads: CASSLGPGLDTEAFF. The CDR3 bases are TGCGCCAGCAGCCTCGGTCCAGGGTTGGATACTGAAGCTTTCTTT.

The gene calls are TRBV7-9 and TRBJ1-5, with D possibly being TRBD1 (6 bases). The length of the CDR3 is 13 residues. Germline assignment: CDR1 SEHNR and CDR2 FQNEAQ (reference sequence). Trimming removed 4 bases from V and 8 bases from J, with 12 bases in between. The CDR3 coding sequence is TGTGCCAGCAGCTCGGACAGAGGGGAGCCCCAGCATTTT. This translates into CASSSDRGEPQHF.

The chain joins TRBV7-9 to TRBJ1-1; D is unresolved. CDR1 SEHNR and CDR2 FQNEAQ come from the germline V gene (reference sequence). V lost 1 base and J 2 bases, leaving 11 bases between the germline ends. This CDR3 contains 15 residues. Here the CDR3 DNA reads TGTGCCAGCAGCTTAGGTGTTCGGGTAAACACTGAAGCTTTCTTT. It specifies CASSLGVRVNTEAFF.

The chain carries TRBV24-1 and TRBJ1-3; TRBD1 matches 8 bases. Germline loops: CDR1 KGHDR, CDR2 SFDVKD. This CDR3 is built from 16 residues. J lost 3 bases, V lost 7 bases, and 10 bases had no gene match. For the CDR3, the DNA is TGTGCCACCAGGACCCCAGGGGGCGAGGGTGGAAACACCATATATTTT. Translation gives CATRTPGGEGGNTIYF.

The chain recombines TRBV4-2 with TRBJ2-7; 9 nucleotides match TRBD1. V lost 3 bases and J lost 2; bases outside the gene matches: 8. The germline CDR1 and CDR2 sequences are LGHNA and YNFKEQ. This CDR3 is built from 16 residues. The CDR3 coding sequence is TGTGCCAGCAGCCAGTCTCGGGACAGGGAAACCTACGAGCAGTACTTC. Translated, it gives CASSQSRDRETYEQYF.

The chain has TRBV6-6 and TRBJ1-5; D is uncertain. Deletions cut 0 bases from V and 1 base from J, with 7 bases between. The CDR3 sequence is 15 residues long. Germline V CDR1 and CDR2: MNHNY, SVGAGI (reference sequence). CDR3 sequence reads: CASSYSTGSNQPQHF. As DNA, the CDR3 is TGTGCCAGCAGTTACTCGACTGGGAGCAATCAGCCCCAGCATTTT.

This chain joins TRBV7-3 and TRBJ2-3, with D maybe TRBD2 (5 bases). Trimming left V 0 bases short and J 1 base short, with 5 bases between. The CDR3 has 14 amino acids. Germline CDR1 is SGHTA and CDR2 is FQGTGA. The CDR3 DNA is TGTGCCAGCAGCTTAACGGGAGGCACAGATACGCAGTATTTT. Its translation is CASSLTGGTDTQYF.